This TCR beta chain was captured by sequencing in a study of T cells in localized non-small cell lung cancer. The study, taken as a whole, reports: Uninvolved neighboring lung showed the greatest T cell clonality, exceeding tumor.

TCRdb's table, derived via immunoSEQ multiplex PCR, lists solely in-frame clones and lacks some. Here the sample spans tens of thousands of clones, 84% being singletons. Turning to this clone: Antigen: not known. The junction does not match germline at one end; this may be a read error.

The length of the CDR3 is 13 residues. CDR1 is SQVTM, CDR2 ANQGSEA, per germline. This receptor was taken from a man aged 35 to 69 with stage III lung adenocarcinoma. The specimen comprised peripheral blood mononuclear cells, sampled before any cancer treatment. V gene TRBV29-1 combines with J gene TRBJ1-2, with 7 bases lining up with TRBD1. The DNA of the CDR3 is TGCAGCGTAGAAGGGACAGACATCTATGGCTACACCTTC. Translating gives CSVEGTDIYGYTF.